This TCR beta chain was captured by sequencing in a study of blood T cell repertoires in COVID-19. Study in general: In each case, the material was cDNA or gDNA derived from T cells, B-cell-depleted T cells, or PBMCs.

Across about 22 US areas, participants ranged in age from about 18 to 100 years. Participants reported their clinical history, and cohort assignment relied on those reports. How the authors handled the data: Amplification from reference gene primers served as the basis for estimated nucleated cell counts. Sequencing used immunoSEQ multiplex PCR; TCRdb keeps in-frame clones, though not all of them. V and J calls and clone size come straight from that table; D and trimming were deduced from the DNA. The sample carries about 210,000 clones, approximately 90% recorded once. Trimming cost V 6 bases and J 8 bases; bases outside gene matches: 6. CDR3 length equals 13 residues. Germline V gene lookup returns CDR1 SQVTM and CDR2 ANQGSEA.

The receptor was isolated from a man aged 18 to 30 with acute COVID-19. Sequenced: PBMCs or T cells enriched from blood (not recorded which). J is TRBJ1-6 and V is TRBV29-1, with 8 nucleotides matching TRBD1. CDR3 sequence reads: CSVDPTGDSPLHF. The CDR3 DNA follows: TGCAGCGTCGACCCGACAGGGGATTCACCCCTCCACTTT.